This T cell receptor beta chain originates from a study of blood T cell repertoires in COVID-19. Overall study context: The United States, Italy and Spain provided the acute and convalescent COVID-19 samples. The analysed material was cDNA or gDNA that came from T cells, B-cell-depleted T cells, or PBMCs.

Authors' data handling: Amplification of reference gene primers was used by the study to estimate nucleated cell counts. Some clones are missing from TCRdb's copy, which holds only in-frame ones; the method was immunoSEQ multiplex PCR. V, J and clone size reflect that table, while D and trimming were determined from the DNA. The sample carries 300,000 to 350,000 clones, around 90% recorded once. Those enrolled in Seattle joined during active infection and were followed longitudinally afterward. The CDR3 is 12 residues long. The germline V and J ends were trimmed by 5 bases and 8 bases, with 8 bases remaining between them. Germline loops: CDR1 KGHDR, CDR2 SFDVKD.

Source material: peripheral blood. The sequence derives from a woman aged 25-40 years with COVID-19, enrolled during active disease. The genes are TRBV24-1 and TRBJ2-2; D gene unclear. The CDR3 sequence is CATSGVEGELFF. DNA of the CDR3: TGTGCCACCAGTGGAGTTGAGGGGGAGCTGTTTTTT.